The 27 T cell receptor beta chains given below trace back to one sample, sequenced in a study of OX40 agonist ivuxolimab in advanced cancers. Preparation of the library involved the immunoSEQ multiplex PCR assay. As stored in TCRdb, this immuneACCESS dataset retains in-frame rearrangements with V and J assigned. A fraction of the clones does not appear; measured against another copy, unresolved V genes explain less than half of the discrepancy, and the remainder lacks a known reason. The table for this sample lists 40,000 to 50,000 clones; approximately 90% of them were counted only once. The ten largest clones take up 40% to 65% of the sample. The material was CD4+ or CD8+ T cells sorted from blood, obtained in a trial of the OX40 agonist ivuxolimab. The source of these receptors is an adult with an advanced solid tumor such as melanoma, head and neck, liver or kidney cancer.

The chain is built from TRBV18 and TRBJ1-3; 10 positions agree with TRBD1. Germline V lookup: CDR1 KGHSH, CDR2 LQKENI. The J segment lost 4 bases and the V segment lost 3 bases, leaving 9 bases of the junction unmatched. The CDR3 loop spans 17 amino acids. CDR3 in amino acids: CASSPPGQGISGNTIYF. The CDR3 region has the DNA TGTGCCAGCTCACCCCCGGGACAGGGGATTTCGGGAAACACCATATATTTT.

The chain is built from TRBV5-1 and TRBJ2-5, with TRBD1 matching over 7 bases. The CDR3 is made up of 13 amino acids. Unmatched junction bases numbered 5, after V lost 4 bases and J lost 5 bases. From germline, CDR1 is SGHRS and CDR2 YFSETQ. This CDR3 reads CASSRGQGETQYF. The CDR3 nucleotides are TGCGCCAGCAGCAGGGGGCAGGGGGAGACCCAGTACTTC. The full variable domain, in which reference TRBV5-1 and TRBJ2-5 provide the parts outside the CDR3, is KAGVTQTPRYLIKTRGQQVTLSCSPISGHRSVSWYQQTPGQGLQFLFEYFSETQRNKGNFPGRFSGRQFSNSRSEMNVSTLELGDSALYLCASSRGQGETQYFGPGTRLLVL.

The chain recombines TRBV9 with TRBJ1-1, with no clear D. The V and J ends lost 1 base and 0 bases respectively, with 10 bases between them. CDR1 is SGDLS, CDR2 YYNGEE, per germline. This CDR3 contains 15 residues. The CDR3 coding sequence is TGTGCCAGCAGCGTACGAGCCGTAATGAACACTGAAGCTTTCTTT. Encoded protein: CASSVRAVMNTEAFF.

This clone appeared a few times. The chain uses TRBV5-1 and TRBJ2-2; 9 positions match TRBD1. With 4 bases clipped from V and 2 bases from J, the junction kept 9 bases outside the gene matches. The CDR3 is 17 amino acids. The germline CDR1 and CDR2 sequences are SGHRS and YFSETQ. The CDR3 reads CASSDVKTGGNTGELFF. The DNA for the CDR3 is TGCGCCAGCAGCGATGTGAAGACAGGGGGAAACACCGGGGAGCTGTTTTTT.

The rearrangement joins TRBV19 to TRBJ2-2, with a possible D match to TRBD1 (7 bases). V lost 9 bases and J 5 bases, leaving 16 bases between the germline ends. The CDR3 runs 14 residues. Germline values: CDR1 LNHDA, CDR2 SQIVND (reference sequence). The DNA of the CDR3 is TGTGCCAGCAGACAGGGAGGCAAAACCGGGGAGCTGTTTTTT. Protein: CASRQGGKTGELFF.

J is TRBJ1-5 and V is TRBV6-6, with D uncertain. Per the germline V gene, CDR1 is MNHNY and CDR2 is SVGAGI (reference sequence). The CDR3 is 13 amino acids. V lost 2 bases to trimming and J lost 7 bases, with 9 bases between them. CDR3 sequence: CASSYGWGQPQHF. The CDR3 bases are TGTGCCAGCAGTTACGGGTGGGGACAGCCCCAGCATTTT.

This chain connects TRBV6-1 to TRBJ1-2; unclear D gene. V was cut by 0 bases and J by 3 bases, with 17 bases left in between. Looked up from germline, CDR1 is MNHNS and CDR2 is SASEGT. The CDR3 is 17 amino acids. Here the CDR3 reads CASSEARTRVRYYGYTF. DNA for the CDR3: TGTGCCAGCAGTGAAGCGAGGACGCGGGTCAGGTACTATGGCTACACCTTC.

The chain has TRBV19 and TRBJ2-1; D unresolved. Germline V gene lookup returns CDR1 LNHDA and CDR2 SQIVND (reference sequence). The V and J ends lost 1 base and 6 bases respectively, with 10 bases between them. This CDR3 has 14 residues. CDR3 sequence reads: CASSIGARSNEQFF. For the CDR3, the DNA is TGTGCCAGTAGTATAGGGGCGCGGAGCAATGAGCAGTTCTTC.

The genes are TRBV7-2 and TRBJ2-1; TRBD2 agrees at 11 bases. There are 14 residues in the CDR3. The V and J ends lost 6 bases and 8 bases, in that order; junction bases with no gene match: 6. Germline V CDR1 and CDR2: SGHTA, FQGNSA. The CDR3 DNA follows: TGTGCCAGCAGAGTAGCGGGGGGGGACTATGAGCAGTTCTTC. Its translation: CASRVAGGDYEQFF.

The sample holds a few counts of this clone. The V call is TRBV7-3, the J call TRBJ2-1, with D uncertain. Per the germline V gene, CDR1 is SGHTA and CDR2 is FQGTGA. The CDR3 sequence is 13 residues long. V lost 6 bases, J lost 7 bases, and 13 bases lay in between. The CDR3 DNA sequence: TGTGCCAGCAGTAAGCTCCATCGGAATGAGCAGTTCTTC. It translates to CASSKLHRNEQFF.

The chain links TRBV11-2 to TRBJ2-1, with TRBD2 matching over 10 bases. The trim removed 6 bases at V and 6 bases at J, leaving 8 bases unmatched. There are 15 residues in the CDR3. The V gene's germline CDR1 is SGHAT and CDR2 FQNNGV. The CDR3, as DNA: TGTGCCAGCAGGGCTAGCGGGGGTCAGGGCAATGAGCAGTTCTTC. It specifies CASRASGGQGNEQFF.

The chain combines TRBV5-4 with TRBJ2-5, with 7 bases lining up with TRBD1. The V gene end was trimmed by 4 bases and the J gene end by 5 bases; junction bases not matched to a gene: 11. The V gene's germline CDR1 is SGHNT and CDR2 YYREEE (reference sequence). The CDR3 has 15 amino acids. DNA for the CDR3: TGTGCCAGCAGCCAAATGACAGGGCTGGGCGAGACCCAGTACTTC. Protein: CASSQMTGLGETQYF.

The gene calls are TRBV7-9 and TRBJ2-7; D is unresolved. The ends were cut back, 6 bases at V and 3 bases at J, with 12 bases in the middle. CDR3 length: 13 amino acids. The germline V gene encodes CDR1 SEHNR and CDR2 FQNEAQ (reference sequence). CDR3 protein: CASRGSGVYEQYF. The DNA for the CDR3 is TGTGCCAGCAGAGGTTCTGGTGTCTACGAGCAGTACTTC.

This clone was detected many times. This rearrangement joins TRBV4-3 to TRBJ2-1, with D perhaps TRBD1 or TRBD2 (6 bases each). V was cut by 0 bases and J by 5 bases, with 20 bases left in between. The CDR3 totals 18 residues. CDR1 LGHNA and CDR2 YSLEER come from the germline V gene. CDR3 region: CASSQDTREGGLNNEQFF. The CDR3 DNA sequence: TGCGCCAGCAGCCAAGATACGAGAGAGGGGGGCTTGAACAATGAGCAGTTCTTC.

The rearrangement uses TRBV5-6 and TRBJ2-6; 7 positions match TRBD1. The length of the CDR3 is 17 residues. J was trimmed by 3 bases and V by 2 bases; bases with no gene match: 8. The germline V gene has CDR1 SGHDT and CDR2 YYEEEE. The CDR3 DNA sequence: TGTGCCAGCAGCTTAAGAAAGACAGGGAATGGGGCCAACGTCCTGACTTTC. Protein product: CASSLRKTGNGANVLTF.

The J gene is TRBJ1-3, the V gene TRBV27; 9 nucleotides match TRBD1. The CDR3 is made up of 17 amino acids. V was clipped by 0 bases and J by 0 bases; unmatched bases: 3. Germline CDR1 and CDR2: MNHEY and SMNVEV (reference sequence). The CDR3 here is CASSLSGDRVSGNTIYF. The CDR3 DNA follows: TGTGCCAGCAGTTTATCTGGGGACAGGGTCTCTGGAAACACCATATATTTT.

This chain links TRBV7-2 with TRBJ1-1; TRBD1 is a possible D gene (5 bases). Deletions cut 2 bases from V and 4 bases from J, with 14 bases between. This CDR3 is built from 15 residues. The germline V gene has CDR1 SGHTA and CDR2 FQGNSA. The DNA for the CDR3 is TGTGCCAGCAGCTTAAGGCAGGGTACCGGCACTGAAGCTTTCTTT. Protein sequence: CASSLRQGTGTEAFF. Filled out from reference TRBV7-2 and TRBJ1-1, the complete variable domain reads GAGVSQSPSNKVTEKGKDVELRCDPISGHTALYWYRQSLGQGLEFLIYFQGNSAPDKSGLPSDRFSAERTGGSVSTLTIQRTQQEDSAVYLCASSLRQGTGTEAFFGQGTRLTVV.

The rearrangement joins TRBV4-2 to TRBJ2-5, with D unclear. The J call may be incorrect, as the DNA end agrees better with TRBJ2-7. The CDR3 is 13 residues long. Germline lookup yields CDR1 LGHNA and CDR2 YNFKEQ. CDR3 sequence (DNA): TGTGCCAGCAGCCGTGCGTTGGTGGACGAGCAGTACTTC. It codes for CASSRALVDEQYF.

This rearrangement joins TRBV10-2 to TRBJ1-3; TRBD1 might be the D (6 bases). V shed 6 bases and J shed 0 bases, with 12 bases lying between them. CDR3 length: 15 residues. Germline loops: CDR1 WSHSY, CDR2 SAAADI. The CDR3 spells CASRDPDSSGNTIYF. The CDR3 DNA reads as TGCGCCAGCAGGGACCCGGACAGCTCTGGAAACACCATATATTTT.

This chain's CDR3 is CASSRGGRGNTIYF. DNA of the CDR3: TGTGCCAGCAGCCGTGGGGGCAGGGGAAACACCATATATTTT. The chain couples TRBV28 to TRBJ1-3; D possibly corresponds to TRBD1 (6 bases). Germline V gene lookup returns CDR1 MDHEN and CDR2 SYDVKM. Trimming shortened V by 6 bases and J by 4 bases, and 13 bases separated the two germline ends. The length of the CDR3 is 14 residues.

This chain connects TRBV5-5 to TRBJ2-2, with D uncertain. CDR3 size: 12 residues. V was shortened by 4 bases and J by 5 bases, with 6 bases between the two germline ends. Looked up from germline, CDR1 is SGHKS and CDR2 is YYEKEE (reference sequence). DNA for the CDR3: TGTGCCAGCAGCCGAAATACCGGGGAGCTGTTTTTT. This sequence encodes CASSRNTGELFF.

This chain joins TRBV29-1 and TRBJ1-1, with 8 bases that match TRBD1. The length of the CDR3 is 13 residues. Germline V gives CDR1 SQVTM, CDR2 ANQGSEA. The V and J ends lost 5 bases and 3 bases, in that order; junction bases with no gene match: 5. The CDR3: CSVQEQGDTEAFF. CDR3 nucleotide sequence: TGCAGCGTTCAGGAACAGGGGGACACTGAAGCTTTCTTT.

This chain uses TRBV11-2 with TRBJ2-1, with TRBD1 matching 8 bases. CDR1 is SGHAT, CDR2 FQNNGV, per germline. The junction had 14 bases not matched to a gene; V was cut back by 5 bases and J by 11 bases. CDR3 length: 15 residues. The CDR3 region has the DNA TGTGCCAGCAGCAGACCACAGGGGGGAGTTTCTCAGCAGTTCTTC. Translating it yields CASSRPQGGVSQQFF.

This rearrangement joins TRBV14 to TRBJ2-1; D is possibly TRBD2 (6 bases). CDR1 and CDR2 (germline): SGHDN, FVKESK. This CDR3 has 14 residues. Trimming removed 3 bases at V and 9 bases at J, with 15 bases between. The CDR3 coding sequence is TGTGCCAGCAGCCAGTCCCTATACGGGGGTGAGCAGTTCTTC. It specifies CASSQSLYGGEQFF.

The chain links TRBV6-5 to TRBJ2-6, with D perhaps matching TRBD1 (5 bases). V was shortened by 6 bases and J by 0 bases, with 9 bases between the two germline ends. Germline CDR1 is MNHEY and CDR2 is SVGAGI. The CDR3 covers 15 residues. The CDR3 coding sequence is TGTGCCAGCAGCCGACAGATCTCTGGGGCCAACGTCCTGACTTTC. Amino acids: CASSRQISGANVLTF.

This clone was found once. The CDR3 loop is CASSLYRDYNEQFF. The CDR3 DNA reads TGTGCCAGCAGCTTGTACAGGGACTACAATGAGCAGTTCTTC. This rearrangement joins TRBV5-8 to TRBJ2-1; weak D call: TRBD1 (6 bases). The CDR3 covers 14 residues. Germline V gene sequence: CDR1 SGHTS, CDR2 YDEGEE. V was clipped by 1 base and J by 3 bases, with 8 bases between them.

V and J are TRBV11-3 and TRBJ2-7; 7 nucleotides align to TRBD1. This CDR3 has 13 residues. The germline gives CDR1 SGHNT, CDR2 YENEEA. The junction had 3 bases not matched to a gene; V was cut back by 1 base and J by 6 bases. CDR3 protein: CASSLGRQGEQYF. The CDR3, as DNA: TGTGCCAGCAGCTTAGGGCGACAGGGCGAGCAGTACTTC.